The 18 T cell receptor beta chains below come from one sample, sequenced in a study of PD-1 blockade in classical Hodgkin lymphoma. The time point here: newly diagnosed, previously untreated cHL patient sample. Magnetic negative selection served to purify CD4+ T cells out of PBMCs that had been thawed. The table came from immunoSEQ multiplex PCR; TCRdb's copy has only in-frame clones and leaves some out. The sample holds about 35,000 clones, around nine tenths seen once. The sequencing input was CD4+ T cells from blood. The receptors stem from a human donor with classical Hodgkin lymphoma.

This sequence joins TRBV6-4 and TRBJ1-2; the match to TRBD1 covers 12 bases. V lost 6 bases to trimming and J lost 7 bases; unmatched junction nucleotides: 9. Germline V gives CDR1 MRHNA, CDR2 SNTAGT. The CDR3 runs to 15 residues. CDR3 sequence: CASSSGTGGAVGYTF. The CDR3 coding sequence is TGTGCCAGCAGCTCCGGGACAGGGGGCGCCGTTGGCTACACCTTC.

The chain joins TRBV6-5 to TRBJ2-1, with D uncertain. V lost 8 bases and J lost 6, with 8 bases in between. This CDR3 has 11 amino acids. Germline V gene sequence: CDR1 MNHEY, CDR2 SVGAGI. The DNA for the CDR3 is TGTGCCAGCTCCCGGAGCAATGAGCAGTTCTTC. It codes for CASSRSNEQFF.

The chain has TRBV18 and TRBJ1-3; 8 nucleotides align to TRBD1. The V and J ends lost 0 bases and 3 bases, in that order; junction bases with no gene match: 4. Germline CDR1 and CDR2: KGHSH and LQKENI. The CDR3 extends over 16 amino acids. The CDR3 DNA reads as TGTGCCAGCTCACCACCGCCGGGACAGGATGGAAACACCATATATTTT. Its translation is CASSPPPGQDGNTIYF.

The CDR3 DNA sequence: TGCGCCAGCAGCCTGCGGCAGGGGGCCGGTAATTCACCCCTCCACTTT. This sequence encodes CASSLRQGAGNSPLHF. The gene calls are TRBV5-1 and TRBJ1-6; 8 nucleotides align to TRBD1. The germline V gene has CDR1 SGHRS and CDR2 YFSETQ. V trimming: 4 bases; J trimming: 6 bases; junction bases outside the gene matches: 9. This CDR3 is built from 16 residues.

This clone was seen once. The rearrangement uses TRBV7-9 and TRBJ2-1, with D possibly being TRBD1 (6 bases). This CDR3 is 16 amino acids long. V lost 6 bases to trimming and J lost 5 bases, with 20 bases between them. Germline-derived CDR1 and CDR2 are SEHNR and FQNEAQ (reference sequence). The CDR3 DNA reads as TGTGCCAGCAGACTAACGTTCACAGGGCGGGACAATGAGCAGTTCTTC. Amino acids: CASRLTFTGRDNEQFF.

The V and J genes are TRBV5-6 and TRBJ1-2; 7 bases are a match to TRBD1. Germline V CDR1 and CDR2: SGHDT, YYEEEE. V lost 4 bases and J lost 2; bases outside the gene matches: 2. The CDR3 has 13 residues. CDR3 sequence: CASSTTGNYGYTF. The CDR3 nucleotides read TGTGCCAGCAGCACGACAGGGAACTATGGCTACACCTTC.

The chain recombines TRBV2 with TRBJ2-3; D possibly corresponds to TRBD2 (6 bases). The ends were cut back, 2 bases at V and 3 bases at J, with 15 bases in the middle. Germline V lookup: CDR1 SNHLY, CDR2 FYNNEI. CDR3 length equals 16 residues. The DNA of the CDR3 is TGTGCCAGCAGTGAATTCAGACAACTAGCTACAGATACGCAGTATTTT. Protein sequence: CASSEFRQLATDTQYF.

The genes are TRBV9 and TRBJ2-1; D is uncertain. From germline, CDR1 is SGDLS and CDR2 YYNGEE. The CDR3 extends over 16 amino acids. With 0 bases removed from V and 0 bases from J, the gap between germline ends came to 10 bases. The CDR3 sequence: CASSVAGRSSYNEQFF. CDR3 sequence (DNA): TGTGCCAGCAGCGTAGCTGGCAGAAGCTCCTACAATGAGCAGTTCTTC.

The V and J genes are TRBV4-3 and TRBJ1-2; TRBD1 matches at 8 bases. Trimming took 3 bases from V and 0 from J; bases not matched to a gene: 9. Germline lookup yields CDR1 LGHNA and CDR2 YSLEER. CDR3 length: 17 residues. The CDR3 sequence: CASSHTGGRGPNYGYTF. The CDR3 nucleotides are TGCGCCAGCAGCCACACAGGGGGAAGAGGGCCTAACTATGGCTACACCTTC.

V and J are TRBV29-1 and TRBJ2-6; no clear D. Germline V lookup: CDR1 SQVTM, CDR2 ANQGSEA. The CDR3 is 12 residues long. V was cut by 7 bases and J by 0 bases, with 4 bases left in between. The CDR3 sequence is CSGGSGANVLTF. Here the CDR3 DNA reads TGCAGCGGCGGCTCTGGGGCCAACGTCCTGACTTTC.

The chain carries TRBV6-5 and TRBJ1-1; no reliable D call. The germline V gene encodes CDR1 MNHEY and CDR2 SVGAGI. This CDR3 comprises 14 residues. The ends were cut back, 2 bases at V and 7 bases at J, with 14 bases in the middle. CDR3 sequence reads: CASSYGLGIVEAFF. CDR3 coding DNA: TGTGCCAGCAGTTACGGTTTGGGAATCGTTGAAGCTTTCTTT.

The chain couples TRBV5-1 to TRBJ2-1; no clear D. The CDR3 has 18 residues. Germline V gives CDR1 SGHRS, CDR2 YFSETQ. V lost 0 bases and J lost 2, with 18 bases in between. The CDR3 coding sequence is TGCGCCAGCAGCTTGGTGCTGGGCGCGCCGATGCCCTACAATGAGCAGTTCTTC. It encodes CASSLVLGAPMPYNEQFF.

V and J are TRBV6-5 and TRBJ1-4, with TRBD1 matching over 8 bases. Germline values: CDR1 MNHEY, CDR2 SVGAGI. This CDR3 spans 14 amino acids. The J segment lost 11 bases and the V segment lost 0 bases, leaving 5 bases of the junction unmatched. CDR3 sequence reads: CASSYSRRGHKLFF. CDR3 nucleotides: TGTGCCAGCAGTTACTCTCGCAGGGGGCATAAACTGTTTTTT.

The rearrangement uses TRBV19 and TRBJ2-2; either TRBD1 or TRBD2 may supply D (5 bases each). Trimming removed 7 bases at V and 4 bases at J, with 13 bases between. CDR3 length: 14 residues. The V gene's germline CDR1 is LNHDA and CDR2 SQIVND (reference sequence). The CDR3 spells CASNGGSGTGELFF. The DNA for the CDR3 is TGTGCCAGTAATGGGGGATCGGGCACCGGGGAGCTGTTTTTT.

A few counts support this clone. CDR3 sequence: CASSPHGTNGNTIYF. DNA of the CDR3: TGTGCCAGCAGCCCCCACGGGACAAATGGAAACACCATATATTTT. J is TRBJ1-3 and V is TRBV9, with TRBD1 as a possible D gene (6 bases). Germline V gene sequence: CDR1 SGDLS, CDR2 YYNGEE. The CDR3 totals 15 residues. V was trimmed by 4 bases and J by 3 bases, leaving 14 bases between them.

The gene calls are TRBV18 and TRBJ1-1; 11 bases are a match to TRBD1. The CDR3 loop spans 15 amino acids. J lost 5 bases, V lost 3 bases, and 5 bases had no gene match. The germline CDR1 and CDR2 sequences are KGHSH and LQKENI. For the CDR3, the DNA is TGTGCCAGCTCACCCGGGACAGGGGGGGCAACTGAAGCTTTCTTT. Translated: CASSPGTGGATEAFF.

A few counts support this clone. The V gene is TRBV20-1, the J gene TRBJ1-1; D is uncertain. V lost 6 bases, J lost 5 bases, and 10 bases lay in between. The CDR3 has 11 amino acids. CDR1 is DFQATT and CDR2 is SNEGSKA in the germline V gene (reference sequence). The CDR3 region has the DNA TGCAGTGCCGCGGAAAGGACTGAAGCTTTCTTT. Translation gives CSAAERTEAFF.

The rearrangement uses TRBV7-6 and TRBJ1-6, with 11 bases identical to TRBD1. Germline values: CDR1 SGHVS, CDR2 FNYEAQ. The CDR3 loop spans 15 amino acids. V trimming: 5 bases; J trimming: 10 bases; junction bases outside the gene matches: 7. The CDR3 here is CASSLGQGADSPLHF. The DNA of the CDR3 is TGTGCCAGCAGCCTCGGACAGGGGGCAGACTCACCCCTCCACTTT. Full variable domain (remainder filled in from reference TRBV7-6 and TRBJ1-6): GAGVSQSPRYKVTKRGQDVALRCDPISGHVSLYWYRQALGQGPEFLTYFNYEAQQDKSGLPNDRFSAERPEGSISTLTIQRTEQRDSAMYRCASSLGQGADSPLHFGNGTRLTVT.